This T cell receptor beta chain was identified during a study of T cells in narcolepsy. Overall study: Patients with NT1 or NT2 and healthy control donors were enrolled. Study results and caveats: Reportedly, autoreactive clonotypes were serially detected in patients' blood but not controls'. Same-patient CSF and blood CD4+ T cell clonotypes included HCRT-specific and TRIB2-specific autoreactive ones.

On this clone itself: The antigen remains undetermined.

There are 14 residues in the CDR3. Germline CDR1 is SGDLS and CDR2 is YYNGEE. V dropped 0 bases and J dropped 0 bases, with 5 bases sitting between them. Some clones are missing from TCRdb's copy, which holds only in-frame ones; the method was immunoSEQ multiplex PCR. The table has under 35,000 clones, 80% to 90% seen once. Sequencing was carried out using memory (CD45RA-) CD4+ T cells from blood. J is TRBJ2-3 and V is TRBV9; D may correspond to TRBD1 or TRBD2 (5 bases each). This TCR was recovered from a human donor in good health. CDR3 DNA: TGTGCCAGCAGCGTAGGGGACAGCACAGATACGCAGTATTTT. Translated, it gives CASSVGDSTDTQYF.